Listed below are T cell receptor beta chains from one sample, sequenced in a study of T cells in AML relapse after transplant. TCRdb re-derived calls from the PCR reads in MiXCR, one entry per CDR3 protein. The sample gives around 3,500 distinct CDR3 sequences, approximately 12% of which show up once; approximately 29% is in the top ten. This material consisted of bone marrow, either the whole sample or a sorted T cell fraction (not recorded which), taken in complete remission. The receptors originated from a human donor who had a stem cell transplant for acute myeloid leukemia. Some T cells may be transferred from the graft donor. The conserved cysteine and the conserved F or W are not part of the CDR3 here. The order of the fields is V gene, D gene, J gene, CDR3 protein. A D gene is named only where the DNA matches it firmly.

TRBV7-9,-,TRBJ2-7,ASSPGRVSYEQY
TRBV20-1,TRBD2,TRBJ2-2,SAKRGSESGELF
TRBV7-9,-,TRBJ2-1,ASSPPQGWDEQF
TRBV12-5,-,TRBJ1-1,ASGPRAGTEAF
TRBV20-1,-,TRBJ1-5,SARINQPQH
TRBV7-9,-,TRBJ2-7,ASSLGQGTIGEQY
TRBV7-9,-,TRBJ2-5,ASSFQPTQETQY
TRBV6-4,-,TRBJ1-1,ASSVTTETEAF
TRBV4-3,-,TRBJ2-2,ASSQDNPGPVIGELF
TRBV6-5,-,TRBJ1-2,ASSLMSAAPTGYT
TRBV4-2,-,TRBJ2-5,ASSPLGLDGRQETQY
TRBV5-6,TRBD1,TRBJ1-2,ASRPDRDYGYT
TRBV4-2,TRBD2,TRBJ2-3,ASSQGPSGGSDTQY
TRBV3-1,TRBD2,TRBJ2-3,ASSQTSGGADTQY
TRBV27,-,TRBJ2-5,ASSLSPREKTQY
TRBV6-6,-,TRBJ2-5,ASSSGLKRETQY
TRBV7-9,-,TRBJ2-7,ASSTDDRIPYEQY
TRBV10-3,TRBD1,TRBJ1-6,AISRTRHGQGDNSPLH
TRBV6-5,-,TRBJ2-2,ASSPRAPTTFTGELF
TRBV15,-,TRBJ2-3,ATSNRTGPDTQY
TRBV5-5,TRBD1,TRBJ2-1,ASSLGTGGDEQF
TRBV27,-,TRBJ1-6,ASRPGPGGSSPLH
TRBV6-5,-,TRBJ1-2,ASRDTRGYT
TRBV4-2,-,TRBJ1-5,ASSPSRADSNQPQH
TRBV19,-,TRBJ2-7,ASSITGVSYEQY
TRBV18,TRBD2,TRBJ2-3,ASSHTRLAGRTDTQY
TRBV7-3,TRBD1,TRBJ2-3,ASSLRGSQGAEDTQY
TRBV20-1,-,TRBJ1-4,SARGGQKLF
TRBV20-1,-,TRBJ2-2,SARDGSGTTGELF
TRBV19,-,TRBJ2-7,ASRPLEVYVYEQY
TRBV29-1,-,TRBJ2-3,SVAGLGTDTQY